This T cell receptor (beta chain) was found in a study of blood T cell repertoires in COVID-19. Study summary: Collection of acute and convalescent COVID-19 samples took place in the United States, Italy and Spain.

Assay: immunoSEQ multiplex PCR; the TCRdb copy retains only in-frame clones and omits some. The sample contains some 77,000 clones, around nine tenths of which appear only once. Germline CDR1 and CDR2: SGHTA and FQGTGA. The CDR3 sequence is 14 residues long. V shed 5 bases and J shed 0 bases, with 10 bases lying between them. The V gene is TRBV7-3, the J gene TRBJ1-2; D call uncertain. The sequence was collected from a man between 25 and 39 years old with acute or convalescent COVID-19. The source material was peripheral blood. For the CDR3, the DNA is TGTGCCAGCAGCCCCGACGGGTCTAACTATGGCTACACCTTC. Translation gives CASSPDGSNYGYTF.